This T cell receptor beta chain was retrieved from a study of circulating CD8 cells and anti-PD-1 response in melanoma. As for the study in general: About 45% of the 13 patients had prior targeted therapy or immunotherapy; seven did not. Response groups: complete/partial responders versus stable/progressive non-responders. Study-level points and caveats: Some patients were treatment-naive; others were previously treated. Experiments were generally run without replicates.

Four subsets defined by PD-1 and/or TIGIT were sorted from live CD3+CD8+TCRalphabeta+ cells. The V gene lost 3 bases and the J gene lost 5 bases, with 11 bases spanning the gap. This CDR3 spans 13 amino acids. Looked up from germline, CDR1 is MGHRA and CDR2 is YSYEKL. TCR libraries were prepared from around 15 ng of total RNA with the QIAseq Immune Repertoire TCR panel. MiXCR was run by TCRdb on the reads, yielding one entry per CDR3 protein. The data show over a hundred distinct CDR3 sequences, 5% seen once. This clonotype qualifies as large. Its matching antigen is unknown. The sequence came from a human donor with melanoma. The sequences come from CD8+ T cells from PBMCs, collected at baseline or after one month of anti-PD-1 therapy (not recorded which). The chain couples TRBV4-1 to TRBJ2-7; D perhaps matches TRBD1 (6 bases). The CDR3 here is CASSQTGRNEQYF. CDR3 sequence (DNA): TGCGCCAGCAGCCAGACAGGTCGCAACGAGCAGTACTTC.